This T cell receptor beta chain was profiled in a study of technical replicates of blood from several donors (dated by TCRdb to about 2017). Comments on this clone: It lacks a known antigen. No much larger clonotype is one base removed from it; base qualities were not supplied.

The CDR3 measures 19 amino acids from cysteine to phenylalanine. Solely the CDR3 DNA is kept, with 57 bases framed from the first base. Here V drops 6 bases and J drops 5 bases, and the junction holds 15 bases not matched to any gene. In the germline V gene, CDR1 corresponds to SNHLY and CDR2 to FYNNEI. The library was obtained by the immunoSEQ multiplex PCR assay. The clones in this table, taken by TCRdb from immuneACCESS, are in-frame only. Not every clone is retained; where verified, under half of the shortfall comes from an unresolved V gene, and the cause of the rest is unknown. In this sample the table shows 45,000 to 60,000 clones, around 96% of which occur a single time. 0.35% to 0.45% of the sample belongs to the ten largest clones.

The clonotype originates from a human donor in good health. Sequencing was performed on T cells isolated from PBMCs. Recombination linked TRBV2 to TRBJ2-1, with 14 bases aligning to TRBD2. Here is the DNA: TGTGCCAGCAGATTAATACCGGGACTAGCGGGAGCGTATCACAATGAGCAGTTCTTC. Translated, this gives CASRLIPGLAGAYHNEQFF. The full variable domain, with segments outside the CDR3 supplied by the reference TRBV2 and TRBJ2-1 proteins, appears as EPEVTQTPSHQVTQMGQEVILRCVPISNHLYFYWYRQILGQKVEFLVSFYNNEISEKSEIFDDQFSVERPDGSNFTLKIRSTKLEDSAMYFCASRLIPGLAGAYHNEQFFGPGTRLTVL.